This T cell receptor (beta chain) was captured in a study of T-cell memory formation after mild COVID-19. As for the study in general: In these data, TCR clusters were largely donor specific.

With constant-segment primers, 5'RACE yielded cDNA libraries of TCR alpha and TCR beta that carried sample barcodes and UMIs. TCRdb processed the 5' RACE reads anew with MiXCR; each CDR3 protein has one entry. The repertoire includes fewer than 700,000 distinct CDR3 sequences, roughly 18% of them detected once, and approximately 12% sits in the top ten. Only a few counts were recorded for this clonotype. Its antigen is unidentified. Study-wide results and caveats: Later expanders leaned CD4+, whereas day 15 to 85 contracting clones were balanced CD4/CD8.

The CDR3 consists of 15 residues. CDR1 and CDR2 (germline): SGHRS, YFSETQ. Losses at the gene ends were 4 bases for V and 4 bases for J; bases not matched to a gene: 10. This TCR derives from an adult woman who had mild COVID-19 (a few samples of this study predate the infection). Cell type and time point are not known. Sequenced material: PBMCs or a T cell subset sorted from them (not recorded which). This sequence joins TRBV5-1 and TRBJ1-1, with TRBD1 identical over 7 bases. The CDR3 coding sequence is TGCGCCAGCAGCGCCGTGGACAGGCTGACCACTGAAGCTTTCTTT. Amino acids: CASSAVDRLTTEAFF.